This T cell receptor (beta chain) was identified during a study of T cell repertoires and HLA-DP antigens. About the study: Alloreactive CD4+ T cells targeted HLA-DP on transduced HeLa.

To note about this clone: Its target is not known.

There are 14 residues in the CDR3. Trimming cost V 7 bases and J 0 bases, with 9 bases left between them. Germline V lookup: CDR1 LNHDA, CDR2 SQIVND (reference sequence). Libraries were prepared by immunoSEQ multiplex PCR; TCRdb keeps only in-frame clonotypes and omits some of them. The sample holds around 110,000 clones; about 91% are singletons and the top ten take 0.25% to 0.3%. This chain uses TRBV19 with TRBJ1-4; possible D gene TRBD1, 5 bases. The source material was CD4+ T cells from PBMCs. This TCR was recovered from a woman aged 18 to 35 in good health and CMV-seronegative. DNA of the CDR3: TGTGCCAGTACCCAGACAGCAACTAATGAAAAACTGTTTTTT. Translated, it gives CASTQTATNEKLFF.